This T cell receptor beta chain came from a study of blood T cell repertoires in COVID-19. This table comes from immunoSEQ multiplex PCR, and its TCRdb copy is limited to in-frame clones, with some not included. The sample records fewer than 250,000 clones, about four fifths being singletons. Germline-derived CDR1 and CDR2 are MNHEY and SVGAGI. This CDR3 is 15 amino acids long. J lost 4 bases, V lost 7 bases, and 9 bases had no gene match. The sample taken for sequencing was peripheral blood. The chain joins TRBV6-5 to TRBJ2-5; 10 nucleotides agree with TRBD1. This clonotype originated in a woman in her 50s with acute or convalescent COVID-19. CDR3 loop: CASKPGQGISETQYF. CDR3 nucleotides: TGTGCCAGCAAGCCGGGACAGGGGATATCAGAGACCCAGTACTTC.